These 7 T cell receptor beta chains were all obtained from the same sample, sequenced in a study of T cell repertoires and leukemia-associated antigens. One entry per CDR3 protein, called by TCRdb with MiXCR from the 5' RACE reads. The sample records about 15,000 distinct CDR3 sequences, approximately 38% being singletons. These receptors are not linked to any known antigen. The specimen was CD3+ T cells sorted from blood and cultured. The source of these receptors is a female donor in good health.

Within the sample, this clonotype is medium-sized. V gene TRBV25-1 combines with J gene TRBJ1-1, with a possible D match to TRBD1 (5 bases). This CDR3 contains 15 residues. Trimming left V 7 bases short and J 0 bases short, with 15 bases between. Germline V gene data show CDR1 as MGHDK and CDR2 as SYGVNS. The CDR3 loop reads CASKNSDTMNTEAFF. DNA of the CDR3: TGTGCCAGCAAGAACTCGGACACCATGAACACTGAAGCTTTCTTT.

Of note for this clonotype: One base away lies a much larger clone, so this may be a sequencing read error. This rearrangement joins TRBV12-3 or TRBV12-4 to TRBJ2-2, with a weak D call TRBD2 (5 bases). The CDR3 runs to 15 residues. CDR3 sequence: CASSQFRINTGEPFF. For the CDR3, the DNA is TGTGCCAGCAGCCAATTCCGAATCAACACCGGGGAGCCGTTTTTT.

A note on this clonotype: Likely a read error: the CDR3 ends without its conserved phenylalanine or tryptophan. CDR3 sequence reads: CASSHRGQANSPLHS. The CDR3 DNA sequence: TGCGCCAGCAGCCATCGAGGACAGGCGAATTCACCCCTCCACTCT. The V gene is TRBV4-3, the J gene TRBJ1-6; 7 bases fit TRBD1. The length of the CDR3 is 15 residues. Germline CDR1 LGHNA, CDR2 YSLEER. V lost 3 bases, J lost 7 bases, and 6 bases stayed unmatched.

Judged by abundance, this clonotype is medium-sized (0.01 to 0.1%). The chain has TRBV29-1 and TRBJ2-7; possible D gene TRBD1, 5 bases. Germline CDR1 reads SQVTM; CDR2 reads ANQGSEA. V was pared by 4 bases and J by 3 bases, with 10 bases between. This CDR3 is 12 amino acids long. CDR3 sequence reads: CSVGGVGYEQYF. For the CDR3, the DNA is TGCAGCGTTGGGGGCGTGGGCTACGAGCAGTACTTC.

In this sample, this clonotype is medium-sized. The rearrangement links TRBV2 to TRBJ2-3; 9 positions agree with TRBD2. Trimming took 1 base from V and 6 from J; bases not matched to a gene: 5. The CDR3 spans 15 residues. Germline V gives CDR1 SNHLY, CDR2 FYNNEI. The CDR3 bases are TGTGCCAGCAGTGAAGAGTTAGCGGGAGCGGATACGCAGTATTTT. Encoded protein: CASSEELAGADTQYF. The variable domain in full, with the rest retrieved from reference TRBV2 and TRBJ2-3, is EPEVTQTPSHQVTQMGQEVILRCVPISNHLYFYWYRQILGQKVEFLVSFYNNEISEKSEIFDDQFSVERPDGSNFTLKIRSTKLEDSAMYFCASSEELAGADTQYFGPGTRLTVL.

By proportion, this clonotype is medium-sized. The rearrangement joins TRBV20-1 to TRBJ2-3; TRBD2 is a possible D gene (6 bases). CDR1 and CDR2 (germline): DFQATT, SNEGSKA (reference sequence). V dropped 1 base and J dropped 3 bases, with 11 bases sitting between them. The CDR3 runs to 14 residues. CDR3 bases: TGCAGTGCTAGAGGACCGGCGGGGACAGATACGCAGTATTTT. As protein: CSARGPAGTDTQYF.

About this clonotype itself: The conserved closing phenylalanine or tryptophan is absent in this CDR3, likely reflecting a read error. The limits of the CDR3 on the DNA are not certain, so only TCRdb's listed CDR3 is given. The V and J genes are TRBV20-1 and TRBJ2-6; the table's D call, TRBD1, was not checked against the DNA. The CDR3 totals 14 residues, both ends included. Looked up from germline, CDR1 is DFQATT and CDR2 is SNEGSKA (reference sequence). The CDR3 reads CSARAGLTGANVLT.